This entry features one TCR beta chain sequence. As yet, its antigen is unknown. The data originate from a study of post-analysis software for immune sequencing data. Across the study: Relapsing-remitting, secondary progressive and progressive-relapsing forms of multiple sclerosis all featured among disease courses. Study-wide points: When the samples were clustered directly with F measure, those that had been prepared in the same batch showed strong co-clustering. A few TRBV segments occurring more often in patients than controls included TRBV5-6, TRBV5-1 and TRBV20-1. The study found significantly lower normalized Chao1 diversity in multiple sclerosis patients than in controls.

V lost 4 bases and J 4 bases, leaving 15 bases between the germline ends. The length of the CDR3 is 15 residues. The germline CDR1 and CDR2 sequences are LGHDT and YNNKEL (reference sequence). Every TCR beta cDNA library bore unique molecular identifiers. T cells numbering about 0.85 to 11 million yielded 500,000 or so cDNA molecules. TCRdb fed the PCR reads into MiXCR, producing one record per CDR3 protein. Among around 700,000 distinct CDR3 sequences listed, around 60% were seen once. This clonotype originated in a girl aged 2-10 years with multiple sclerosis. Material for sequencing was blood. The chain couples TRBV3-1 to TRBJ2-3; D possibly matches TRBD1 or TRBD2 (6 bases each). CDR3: CASSPARGEADTQYF. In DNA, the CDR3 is TGTGCCAGCAGCCCGGCAAGGGGGGAGGCAGATACGCAGTATTTT.